This TCR beta chain was identified during a study of blood T cells in healthy people across ages. As for the study in general: Every two T cells gave about one barcoded beta molecule via template switching.

Study findings and constraints: There were more naive CD4+ cells and higher diversity in long-lived donors than in aged donors.

The second PCR ran roughly 6 to 12 cycles with a sample-barcoded 5' primer and J-beta primers. TCRdb reprocessed the 5' RACE reads with MiXCR, giving one entry per CDR3 protein. The sample lists approximately 1,000,000 distinct CDR3 sequences, 35% to 40% occurring once. The table lists this clonotype with a few counts. Its antigen is as yet unknown. Germline V gene sequence: CDR1 MNHEY, CDR2 SVGEGT. The CDR3 contains 15 residues. Trimming stripped 4 bases from V and 0 bases from J, with 13 bases between. Sequenced sample: blood. The genes are TRBV6-2 or TRBV6-3 and TRBJ2-7; TRBD2 might be the D (6 bases). The clonotype originates from a man aged 18 to 30 in good health. As DNA, the CDR3 is TGTGCCAGCAGTTCTCCGGGAGAGAGCTCCTACGAGCAGTACTTC. Residues: CASSSPGESSYEQYF.